Sequencing of this TCR beta chain was carried out in a study of blood T cell repertoires in COVID-19. On the study more broadly: The cDNA or gDNA used as material had been derived from T cells, B-cell-depleted T cells, or PBMCs.

CDR1 and CDR2 (germline): SQVTM, ANQGSEA. The V gene lost 3 bases and the J gene lost 6 bases, with 14 bases spanning the gap. The CDR3 sequence is 13 residues long. How the authors handled the data: Reference gene primer amplification yielded estimated nucleated cell counts. Produced via immunoSEQ multiplex PCR; TCRdb's table is partial and in-frame only. That table is the source of V, J and clone size, and D and trimming were worked out from the DNA. The sample contains more than 250,000 clones, 70% to 90% of which appear only once. The chain joins TRBV29-1 to TRBJ2-5, with a tentative D call TRBD1 (5 bases). Sequencing was done on a sample of peripheral blood. The sequence was collected from a man aged 45-65 years with active or convalescent COVID-19. CDR3 region: CSVDADSRKTQYF. The CDR3 bases are TGCAGCGTTGACGCTGACAGTCGGAAGACCCAGTACTTC.